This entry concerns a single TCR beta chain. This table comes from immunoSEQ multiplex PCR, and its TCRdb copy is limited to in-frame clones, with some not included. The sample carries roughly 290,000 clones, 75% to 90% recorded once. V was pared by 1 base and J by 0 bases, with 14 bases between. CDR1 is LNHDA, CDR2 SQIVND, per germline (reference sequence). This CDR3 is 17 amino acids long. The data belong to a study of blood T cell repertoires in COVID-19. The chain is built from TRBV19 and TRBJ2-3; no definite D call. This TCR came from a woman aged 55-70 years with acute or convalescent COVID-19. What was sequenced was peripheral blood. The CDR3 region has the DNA TGTGCCAGTAGTATAGGGCCCCCCGCGCGGAGCACAGATACGCAGTATTTT. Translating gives CASSIGPPARSTDTQYF.